The T cell receptor (beta chain) described here comes from a study of blood T cell repertoires in COVID-19. Whole-study context: Donors in the United States, Italy and Spain gave samples during acute or convalescent COVID-19. Nucleic acid was either cDNA or gDNA, and it came from T cells, B-cell-depleted T cells, or PBMCs.

The J segment lost 5 bases and the V segment lost 3 bases, leaving 5 bases of the junction unmatched. Germline V gene data show CDR1 as KGHSH and CDR2 as LQKENI. This CDR3 contains 15 residues. As processed by the authors: Estimation of nucleated cell counts relied on the amplification of reference gene primers. The table came from immunoSEQ multiplex PCR; TCRdb's copy has only in-frame clones and leaves some out. V, J and clone size are those of that table, while D and trimming were read from the DNA. The sample lists roughly 170,000 clones; 84% were seen once. This clonotype was sampled from a man between 35 and 55 years old who had recovered from COVID-19. Sequences were obtained from peripheral blood. This rearrangement joins TRBV18 to TRBJ2-1; 9 positions match TRBD1. CDR3 DNA sequence: TGTGCCAGCTCACCCACAGGGGGCATGAACAATGAGCAGTTCTTC. Its translation is CASSPTGGMNNEQFF.